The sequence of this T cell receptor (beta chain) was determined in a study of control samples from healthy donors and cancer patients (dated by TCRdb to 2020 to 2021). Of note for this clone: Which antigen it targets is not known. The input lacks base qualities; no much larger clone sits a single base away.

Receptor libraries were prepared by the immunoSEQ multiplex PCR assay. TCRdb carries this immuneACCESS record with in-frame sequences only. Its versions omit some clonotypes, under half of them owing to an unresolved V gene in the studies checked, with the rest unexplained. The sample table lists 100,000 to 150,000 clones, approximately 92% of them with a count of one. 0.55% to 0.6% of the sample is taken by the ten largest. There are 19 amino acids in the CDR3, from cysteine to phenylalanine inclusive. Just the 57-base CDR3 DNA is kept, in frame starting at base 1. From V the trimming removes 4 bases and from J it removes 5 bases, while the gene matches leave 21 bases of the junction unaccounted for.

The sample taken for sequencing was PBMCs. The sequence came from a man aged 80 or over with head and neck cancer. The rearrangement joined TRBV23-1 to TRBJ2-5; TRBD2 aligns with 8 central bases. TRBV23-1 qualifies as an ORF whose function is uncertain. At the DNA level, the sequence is TGCGCCAGCAGTCCCCGGCTGGGACTAGTGAGGCCCGTCTGGGAGACCCAGTACTTC. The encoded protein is CASSPRLGLVRPVWETQYF.